A single sample gave rise to the 2 T cell receptor beta chains below, sequenced in a study of blood T cells in healthy people across ages. It was with a sample-barcoded 5' primer and a J-beta primer mix that a second PCR of about 6 to 12 cycles was run. TCRdb re-derived calls from the 5' RACE reads in MiXCR, one entry per CDR3 protein. The profile shows 1.5 million to 2 million distinct CDR3 sequences, about two fifths of them singletons. The sequenced material came from blood. All receptors derive from a human donor in good health.

This clonotype occurred a few times. The rearrangement uses TRBV5-1 and TRBJ1-2, with unresolved D. From germline, CDR1 is SGHRS and CDR2 YFSETQ. The CDR3 extends over 15 amino acids. V lost 1 base and J lost 6, with 16 bases in between. The CDR3 loop reads CASSLSLGRNNGYTF. The CDR3 DNA reads as TGCGCCAGCAGCTTGTCGCTCGGCAGAAACAATGGCTACACCTTC.

Only a few counts were recorded for this clonotype. The chain couples TRBV29-1 to TRBJ1-2, with D possibly being TRBD1 (6 bases). The V end lost 5 bases, the J end lost 3 bases, and 13 bases lay between the germline ends. CDR3 length: 13 amino acids. Germline V gene data show CDR1 as SQVTM and CDR2 as ANQGSEA. The CDR3 sequence is CSVYREVDYGYTF. The DNA for the CDR3 is TGCAGCGTTTACAGGGAGGTCGACTATGGCTACACCTTC.